This entry lists 5 T cell receptor beta chains sequenced from one sample in a study of CD8+CD57+ T cells in acquired aplastic anemia (dated by TCRdb to the late 2010s). The sequencer was an Illumina HiSeq 2000. Profiling of TCR beta VDJ combinations and CDR3 sequences used genomic DNA as the template. TCRdb redid the processing of the public reads, applying fastp at Q25 and MiXCR, and retained in-frame beta chains. CDR3 protein duplicates are merged, each entry listing the most common genes and DNA. Within this sample are about 150,000 distinct CDR3 sequences, with 52% of them counted one time only. Jointly, the top ten make up 12% of the sample. Patients chosen for sequencing had shown expansion of CD8+CD57+ cells by flow cytometry. Material for sequencing was sorted CD4+, CD8+, or CD8+CD57+ T cells (not recorded which) from PBMCs. Receptors were obtained from a human donor with aplastic anemia.

The chain links TRBV12-3 or TRBV12-4 to TRBJ2-7; D tentatively fits TRBD1 or TRBD2 (5 bases each). V lost 7 bases to trimming and J lost 3 bases, with 13 bases between them. The CDR3 consists of 13 residues. The CDR3 nucleotides are TGTGCCAGCATGGGGACCCCCCGCTACGAGCAGTACTTC. This sequence encodes CASMGTPRYEQYF.

The chain carries TRBV7-2 and TRBJ1-6; D perhaps matches TRBD1 (6 bases). Trimming stripped 5 bases from V and 10 bases from J, with 12 bases between. The CDR3 extends over 13 amino acids. Germline V gene sequence: CDR1 SGHTA, CDR2 FQGNSA. The CDR3, as DNA: TGTGCCAGCAGCCTGGGAGGGGGATCACCCCTCCACTTT. This sequence encodes CASSLGGGSPLHF.

V and J are TRBV20-1 and TRBJ1-5, with D hard to call. There are 12 residues in the CDR3. The V gene's germline CDR1 is DFQATT and CDR2 SNEGSKA (reference sequence). Between the trimmed V and J ends, which lost 3 bases and 1 base, there was a span of 4 bases. CDR3 sequence (DNA): TGCAGTGCTAGTCGGAGCAATCAGCCCCAGCATTTT. Translation: CSASRSNQPQHF.

The chain combines TRBV7-9 with TRBJ2-7; 7 nucleotides align to TRBD1. This CDR3 is built from 14 residues. V lost 5 bases, J lost 3 bases, and 7 bases stayed unmatched. Per the germline V gene, CDR1 is SEHNR and CDR2 is FQNEAQ (reference sequence). The CDR3 is CASSPQDRDYEQYF. The CDR3 DNA is TGTGCCAGCAGCCCTCAAGACAGGGACTACGAGCAGTACTTC.

The chain uses TRBV20-1 and TRBJ2-5; 11 bases are a match to TRBD1. Trimming took 3 bases from V and 5 from J; bases not matched to a gene: 2. CDR3 length equals 13 residues. The germline V gene has CDR1 DFQATT and CDR2 SNEGSKA (reference sequence). CDR3 loop: CSARWTGGETQYF. CDR3 nucleotide sequence: TGCAGTGCTAGGTGGACAGGGGGCGAGACCCAGTACTTC.